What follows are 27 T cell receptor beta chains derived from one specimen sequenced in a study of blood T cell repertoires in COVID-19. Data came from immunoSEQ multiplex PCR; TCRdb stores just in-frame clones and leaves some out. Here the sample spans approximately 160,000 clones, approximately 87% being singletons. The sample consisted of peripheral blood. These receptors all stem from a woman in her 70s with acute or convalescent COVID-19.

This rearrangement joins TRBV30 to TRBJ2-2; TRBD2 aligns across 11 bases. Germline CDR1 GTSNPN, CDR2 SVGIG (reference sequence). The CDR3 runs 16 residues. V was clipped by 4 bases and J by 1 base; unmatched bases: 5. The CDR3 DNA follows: TGTGCCTGGACCTTAGGACTAGCGGGGAACACCGGGGAGCTGTTTTTT. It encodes CAWTLGLAGNTGELFF.

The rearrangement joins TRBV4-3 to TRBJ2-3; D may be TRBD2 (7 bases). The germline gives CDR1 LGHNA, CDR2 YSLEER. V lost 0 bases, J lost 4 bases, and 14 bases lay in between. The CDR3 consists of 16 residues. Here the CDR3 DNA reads TGCGCCAGCAGCCAAGATTGGGGGGGCAGGTCAGATACGCAGTATTTT. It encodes CASSQDWGGRSDTQYF.

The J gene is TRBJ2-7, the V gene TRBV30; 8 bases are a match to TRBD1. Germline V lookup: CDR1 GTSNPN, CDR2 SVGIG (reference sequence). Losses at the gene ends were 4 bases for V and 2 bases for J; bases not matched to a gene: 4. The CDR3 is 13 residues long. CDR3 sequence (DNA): TGTGCCTGGAAAACAGGGGGAACCTACGAGCAGTACTTC. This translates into CAWKTGGTYEQYF.

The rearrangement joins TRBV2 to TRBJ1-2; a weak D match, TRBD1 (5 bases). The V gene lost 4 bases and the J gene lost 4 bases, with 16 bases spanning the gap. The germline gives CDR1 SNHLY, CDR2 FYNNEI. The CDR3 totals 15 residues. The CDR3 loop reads CASSVHDVGAYGYTF. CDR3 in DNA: TGTGCCAGCAGTGTTCACGACGTTGGGGCCTATGGCTACACCTTC.

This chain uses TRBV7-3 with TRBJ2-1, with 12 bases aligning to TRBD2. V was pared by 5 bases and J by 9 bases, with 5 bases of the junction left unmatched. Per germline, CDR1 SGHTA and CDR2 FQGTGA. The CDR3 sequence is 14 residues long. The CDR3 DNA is TGTGCCAGCAGCCCGACTAGCGGGAGCTTTGAGCAGTTCTTC. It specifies CASSPTSGSFEQFF.

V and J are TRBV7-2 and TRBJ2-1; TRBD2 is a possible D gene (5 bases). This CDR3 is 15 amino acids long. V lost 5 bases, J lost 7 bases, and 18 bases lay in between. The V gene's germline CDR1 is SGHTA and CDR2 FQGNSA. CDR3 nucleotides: TGTGCCAGCAGCCTACGACTAAACCCCTGGAATGAGCAGTTCTTC. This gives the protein CASSLRLNPWNEQFF.

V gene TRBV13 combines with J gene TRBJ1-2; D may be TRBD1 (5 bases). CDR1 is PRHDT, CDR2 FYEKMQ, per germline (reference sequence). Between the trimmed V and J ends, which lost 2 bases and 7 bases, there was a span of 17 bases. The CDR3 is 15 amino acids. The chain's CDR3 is CASSLRGLLIGGYTF. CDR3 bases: TGTGCCAGCAGCTTAAGGGGACTTCTCATCGGTGGCTACACCTTC.

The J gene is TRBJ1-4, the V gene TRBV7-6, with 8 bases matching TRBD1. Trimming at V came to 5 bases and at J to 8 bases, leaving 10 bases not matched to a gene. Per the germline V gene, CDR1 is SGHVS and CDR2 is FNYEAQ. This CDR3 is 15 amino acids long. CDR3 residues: CASSPRTGRGEKLFF. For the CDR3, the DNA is TGTGCCAGCAGCCCGCGGACAGGGAGAGGGGAAAAACTGTTTTTT.

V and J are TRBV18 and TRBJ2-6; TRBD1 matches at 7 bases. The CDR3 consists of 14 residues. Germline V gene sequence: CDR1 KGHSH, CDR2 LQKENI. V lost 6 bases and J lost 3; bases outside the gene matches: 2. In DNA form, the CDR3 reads TGTGCCAGCTCCGGGACAGATGGGGCCAACGTCCTGACTTTC. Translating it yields CASSGTDGANVLTF.

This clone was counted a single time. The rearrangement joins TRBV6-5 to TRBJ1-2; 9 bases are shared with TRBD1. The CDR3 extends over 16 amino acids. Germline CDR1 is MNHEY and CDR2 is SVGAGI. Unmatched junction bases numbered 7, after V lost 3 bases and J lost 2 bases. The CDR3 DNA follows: TGTGCCAGCAGTTATAGTGGACAGGGGTTCAACTATGGCTACACCTTC. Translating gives CASSYSGQGFNYGYTF.

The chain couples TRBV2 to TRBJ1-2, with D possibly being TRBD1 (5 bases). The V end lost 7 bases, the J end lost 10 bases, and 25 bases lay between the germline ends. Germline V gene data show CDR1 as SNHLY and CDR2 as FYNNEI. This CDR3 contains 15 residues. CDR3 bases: TGTGCCAGCACCACACCCAGGCAGGGCCGGGTCGACTACACCTTC. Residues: CASTTPRQGRVDYTF.

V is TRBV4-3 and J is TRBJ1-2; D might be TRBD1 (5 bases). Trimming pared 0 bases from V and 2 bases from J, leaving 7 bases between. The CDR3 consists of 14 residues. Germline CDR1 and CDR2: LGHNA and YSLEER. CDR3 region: CASSQDGANYGYTF. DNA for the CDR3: TGCGCCAGCAGCCAAGATGGGGCCAACTATGGCTACACCTTC.

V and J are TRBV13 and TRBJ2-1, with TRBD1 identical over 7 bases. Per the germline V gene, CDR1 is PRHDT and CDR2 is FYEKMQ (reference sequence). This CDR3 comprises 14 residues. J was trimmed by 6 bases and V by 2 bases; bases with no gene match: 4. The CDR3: CASSLRQGLNEQFF. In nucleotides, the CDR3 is TGTGCCAGCAGCTTACGACAGGGCCTCAATGAGCAGTTCTTC.

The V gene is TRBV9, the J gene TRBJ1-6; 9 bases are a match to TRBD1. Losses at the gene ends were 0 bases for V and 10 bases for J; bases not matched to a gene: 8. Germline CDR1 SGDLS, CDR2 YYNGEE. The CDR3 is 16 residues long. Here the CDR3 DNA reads TGTGCCAGCAGCGTAGATATGGACAGGGGTAGGTCACCCCTCCACTTT. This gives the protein CASSVDMDRGRSPLHF.

In DNA, the CDR3 is TGTGCCATCAGCGCAGGGGCCGAGCAGTACTTC. It specifies CAISAGAEQYF. The chain uses TRBV10-3 and TRBJ2-7, with TRBD1 as a possible D gene (6 bases). This CDR3 has 11 residues. CDR1 is ENHRY and CDR2 is SYGVKD in the germline V gene. The germline V and J ends were trimmed by 6 bases and 6 bases, with 9 bases remaining between them.

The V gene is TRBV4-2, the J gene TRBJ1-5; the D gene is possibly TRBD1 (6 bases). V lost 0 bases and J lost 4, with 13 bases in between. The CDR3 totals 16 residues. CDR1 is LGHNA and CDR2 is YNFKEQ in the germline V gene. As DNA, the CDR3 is TGTGCCAGCAGCCAAGATCCGGGACATAAAAATCAGCCCCAGCATTTT. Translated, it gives CASSQDPGHKNQPQHF.

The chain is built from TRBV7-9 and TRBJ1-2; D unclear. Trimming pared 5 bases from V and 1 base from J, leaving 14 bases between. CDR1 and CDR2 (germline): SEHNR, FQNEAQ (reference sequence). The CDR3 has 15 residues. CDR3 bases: TGTGCCAGCAGCCTTGCTGCGGCAATTAACTATGGCTACACCTTC. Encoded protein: CASSLAAAINYGYTF.

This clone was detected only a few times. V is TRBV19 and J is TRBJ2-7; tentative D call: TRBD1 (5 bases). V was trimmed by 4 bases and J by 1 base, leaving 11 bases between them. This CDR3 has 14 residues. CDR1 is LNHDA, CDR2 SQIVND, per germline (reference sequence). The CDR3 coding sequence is TGTGCCAGTAGTAGCAGGGTGTATTCCTACGAGCAGTACTTC. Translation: CASSSRVYSYEQYF.

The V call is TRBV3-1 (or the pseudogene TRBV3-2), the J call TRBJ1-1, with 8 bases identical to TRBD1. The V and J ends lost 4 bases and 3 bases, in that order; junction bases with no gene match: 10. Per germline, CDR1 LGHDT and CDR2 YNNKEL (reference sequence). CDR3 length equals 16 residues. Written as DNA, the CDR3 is TGTGCCAGCAGCCCAGGGGGGACAGGCGGATACACTGAAGCTTTCTTT. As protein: CASSPGGTGGYTEAFF.

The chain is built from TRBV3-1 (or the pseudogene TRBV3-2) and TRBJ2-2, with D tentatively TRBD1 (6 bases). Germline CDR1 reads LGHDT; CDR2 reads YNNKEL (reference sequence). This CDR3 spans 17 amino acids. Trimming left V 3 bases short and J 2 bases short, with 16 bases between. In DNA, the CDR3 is TGTGCCAGCAGCCACCAGCCAGGGGCCATCAACACCGGGGAGCTGTTTTTT. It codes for CASSHQPGAINTGELFF.

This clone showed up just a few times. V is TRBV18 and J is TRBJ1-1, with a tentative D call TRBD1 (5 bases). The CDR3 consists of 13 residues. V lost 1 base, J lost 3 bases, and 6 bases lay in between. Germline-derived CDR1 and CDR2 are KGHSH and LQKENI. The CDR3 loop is CASSPQTDTEAFF. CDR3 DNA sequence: TGTGCCAGCTCACCACAGACAGACACTGAAGCTTTCTTT.

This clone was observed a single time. The CDR3 region is CASSLDGSGGPREQYF. The CDR3 DNA is TGTGCCAGCAGCTTAGATGGTAGCGGGGGCCCTAGGGAGCAGTACTTC. The chain combines TRBV7-2 with TRBJ2-7; 9 nucleotides match TRBD2. Germline CDR1 reads SGHTA; CDR2 reads FQGNSA. CDR3 size: 16 residues. J gave up 7 bases and V 1 base, and 11 bases lay outside the gene matches.

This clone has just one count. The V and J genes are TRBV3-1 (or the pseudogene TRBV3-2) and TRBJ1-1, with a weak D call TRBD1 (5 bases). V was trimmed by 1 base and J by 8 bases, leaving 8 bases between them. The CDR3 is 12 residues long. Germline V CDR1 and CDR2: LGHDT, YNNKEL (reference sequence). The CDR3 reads CASSQGTTEAFF. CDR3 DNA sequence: TGTGCCAGCAGCCAAGGGACAACAGAAGCTTTCTTT.

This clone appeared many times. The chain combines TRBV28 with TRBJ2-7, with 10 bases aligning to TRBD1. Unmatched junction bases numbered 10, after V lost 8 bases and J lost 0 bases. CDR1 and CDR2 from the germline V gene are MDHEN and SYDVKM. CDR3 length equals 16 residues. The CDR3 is CASLSRDRGRSYEQYF. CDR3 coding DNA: TGTGCCAGCCTATCCCGGGACAGGGGCCGCTCCTACGAGCAGTACTTC.

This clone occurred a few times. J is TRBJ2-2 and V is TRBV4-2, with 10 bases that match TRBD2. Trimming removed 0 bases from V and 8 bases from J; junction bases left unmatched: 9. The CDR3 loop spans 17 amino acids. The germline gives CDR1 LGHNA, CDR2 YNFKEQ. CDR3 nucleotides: TGTGCCAGCAGCCAAGATCCCCCCCAGCGGGAGGGTGGGGAGCTGTTTTTT. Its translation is CASSQDPPQREGGELFF.

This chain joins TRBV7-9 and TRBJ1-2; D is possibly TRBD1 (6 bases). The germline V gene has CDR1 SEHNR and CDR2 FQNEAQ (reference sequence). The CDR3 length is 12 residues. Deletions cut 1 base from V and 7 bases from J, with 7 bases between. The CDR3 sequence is CASSLEGGGYTF. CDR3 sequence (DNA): TGTGCCAGCAGCTTAGAAGGGGGTGGCTACACCTTC.

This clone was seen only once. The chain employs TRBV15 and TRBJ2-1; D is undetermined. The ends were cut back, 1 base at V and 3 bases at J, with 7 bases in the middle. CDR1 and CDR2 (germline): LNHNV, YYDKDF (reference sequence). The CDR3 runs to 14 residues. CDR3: CATSRGSYYNEQFF. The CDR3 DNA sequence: TGTGCCACCAGCAGAGGTAGTTACTACAATGAGCAGTTCTTC.